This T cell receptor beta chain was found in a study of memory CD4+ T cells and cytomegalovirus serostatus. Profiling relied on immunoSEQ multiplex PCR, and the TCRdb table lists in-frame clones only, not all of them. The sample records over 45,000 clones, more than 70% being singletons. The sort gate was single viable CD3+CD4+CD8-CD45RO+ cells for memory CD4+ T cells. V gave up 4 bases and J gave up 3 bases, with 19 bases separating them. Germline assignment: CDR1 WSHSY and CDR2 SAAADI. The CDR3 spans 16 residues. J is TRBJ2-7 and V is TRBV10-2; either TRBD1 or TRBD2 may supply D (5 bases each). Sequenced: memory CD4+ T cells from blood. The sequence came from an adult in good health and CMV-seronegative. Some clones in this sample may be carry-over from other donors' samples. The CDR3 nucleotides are TGCGCCAGCAGTGTCAGAGGGGCGCGAGGCTACTACGAGCAGTACTTC. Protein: CASSVRGARGYYEQYF.